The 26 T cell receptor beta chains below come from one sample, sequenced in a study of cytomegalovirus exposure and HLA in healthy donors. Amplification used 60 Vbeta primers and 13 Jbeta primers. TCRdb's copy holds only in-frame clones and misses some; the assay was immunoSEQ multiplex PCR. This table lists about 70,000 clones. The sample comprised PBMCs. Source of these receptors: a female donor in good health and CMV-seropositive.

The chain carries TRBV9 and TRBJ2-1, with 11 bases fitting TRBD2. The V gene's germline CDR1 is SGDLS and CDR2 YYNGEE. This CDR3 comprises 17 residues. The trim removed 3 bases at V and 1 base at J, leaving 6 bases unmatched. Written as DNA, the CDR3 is TGTGCCAGCAGCGCGACGACTAGCGGGAATTCCTACAATGAGCAGTTCTTC. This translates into CASSATTSGNSYNEQFF.

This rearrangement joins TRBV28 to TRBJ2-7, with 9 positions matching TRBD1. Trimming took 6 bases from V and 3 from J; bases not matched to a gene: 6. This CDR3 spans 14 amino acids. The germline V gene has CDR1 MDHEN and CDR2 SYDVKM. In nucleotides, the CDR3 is TGTGCCAGCAGGGGACAGGGAAGAGGCTACGAGCAGTACTTC. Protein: CASRGQGRGYEQYF.

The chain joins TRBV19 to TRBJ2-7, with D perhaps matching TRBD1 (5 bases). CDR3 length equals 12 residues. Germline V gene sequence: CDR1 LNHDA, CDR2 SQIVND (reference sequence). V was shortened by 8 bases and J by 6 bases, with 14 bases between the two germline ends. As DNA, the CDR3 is TGTGCCAGTTCGGGCGGCAGGGCCGAGCAGTACTTC. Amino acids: CASSGGRAEQYF.

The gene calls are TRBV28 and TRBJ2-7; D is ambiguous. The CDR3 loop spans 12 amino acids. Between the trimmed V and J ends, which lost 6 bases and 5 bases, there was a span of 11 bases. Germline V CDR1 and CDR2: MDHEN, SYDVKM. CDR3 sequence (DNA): TGTGCCAGCAGCACCGGTTCCCACGAGCAGTACTTC. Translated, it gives CASSTGSHEQYF.

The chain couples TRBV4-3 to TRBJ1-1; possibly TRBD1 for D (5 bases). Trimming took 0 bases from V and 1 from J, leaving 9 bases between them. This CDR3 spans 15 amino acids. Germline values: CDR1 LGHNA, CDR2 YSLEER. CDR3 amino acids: CASSQDVGGNTEAFF. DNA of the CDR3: TGCGCCAGCAGCCAAGATGTCGGGGGGAACACTGAAGCTTTCTTT.

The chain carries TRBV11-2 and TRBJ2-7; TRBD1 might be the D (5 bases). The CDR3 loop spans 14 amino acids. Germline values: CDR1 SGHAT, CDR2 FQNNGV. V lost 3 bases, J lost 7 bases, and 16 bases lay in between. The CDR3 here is CASSFGQGPLEQYF. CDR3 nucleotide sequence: TGTGCCAGCAGCTTTGGGCAGGGCCCCCTAGAGCAGTACTTC.

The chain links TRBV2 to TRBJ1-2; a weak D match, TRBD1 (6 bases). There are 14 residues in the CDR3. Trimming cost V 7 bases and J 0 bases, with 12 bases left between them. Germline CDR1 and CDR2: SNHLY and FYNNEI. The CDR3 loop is CASKPTGSNYGYTF. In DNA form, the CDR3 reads TGTGCCAGCAAACCGACAGGTTCTAACTATGGCTACACCTTC. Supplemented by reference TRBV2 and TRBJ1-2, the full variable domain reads EPEVTQTPSHQVTQMGQEVILRCVPISNHLYFYWYRQILGQKVEFLVSFYNNEISEKSEIFDDQFSVERPDGSNFTLKIRSTKLEDSAMYFCASKPTGSNYGYTFGSGTRLTVV.

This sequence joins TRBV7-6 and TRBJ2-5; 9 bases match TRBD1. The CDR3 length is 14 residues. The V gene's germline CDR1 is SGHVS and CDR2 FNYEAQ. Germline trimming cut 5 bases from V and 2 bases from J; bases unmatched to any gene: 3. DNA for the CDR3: TGTGCCAGCAGCCACAGGGGGCGGCAAGAGACCCAGTACTTC. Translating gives CASSHRGRQETQYF.

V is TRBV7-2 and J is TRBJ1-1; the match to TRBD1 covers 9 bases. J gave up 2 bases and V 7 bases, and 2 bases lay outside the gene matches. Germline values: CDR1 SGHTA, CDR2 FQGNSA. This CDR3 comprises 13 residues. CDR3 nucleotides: TGTGCCAGCAACAGGGGGCTAAACACTGAAGCTTTCTTT. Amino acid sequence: CASNRGLNTEAFF. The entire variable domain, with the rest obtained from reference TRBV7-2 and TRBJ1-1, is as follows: GAGVSQSPSNKVTEKGKDVELRCDPISGHTALYWYRQSLGQGLEFLIYFQGNSAPDKSGLPSDRFSAERTGGSVSTLTIQRTQQEDSAVYLCASNRGLNTEAFFGQGTRLTVV.

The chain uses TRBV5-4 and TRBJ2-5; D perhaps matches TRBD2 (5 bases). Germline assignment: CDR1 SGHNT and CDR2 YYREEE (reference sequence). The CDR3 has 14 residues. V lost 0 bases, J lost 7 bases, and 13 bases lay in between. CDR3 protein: CASSLALTEGTQYF. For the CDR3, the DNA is TGTGCCAGCAGCTTGGCCTTGACCGAGGGGACCCAGTACTTC.

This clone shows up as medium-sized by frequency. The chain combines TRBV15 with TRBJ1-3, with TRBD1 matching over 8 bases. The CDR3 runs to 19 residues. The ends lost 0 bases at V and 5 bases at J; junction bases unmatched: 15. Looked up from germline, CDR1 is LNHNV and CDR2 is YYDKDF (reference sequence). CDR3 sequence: CATSRDRRPDRGCRNTIYF. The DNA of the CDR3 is TGTGCCACCAGCAGAGATAGGAGGCCCGACAGGGGCTGTAGAAACACCATATATTTT.

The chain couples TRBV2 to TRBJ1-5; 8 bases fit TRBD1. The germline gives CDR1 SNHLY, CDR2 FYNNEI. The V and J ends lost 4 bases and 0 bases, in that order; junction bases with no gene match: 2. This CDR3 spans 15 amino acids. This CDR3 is CASSAQGASNQPQHF. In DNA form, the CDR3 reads TGTGCCAGCAGTGCCCAGGGGGCTAGCAATCAGCCCCAGCATTTT.

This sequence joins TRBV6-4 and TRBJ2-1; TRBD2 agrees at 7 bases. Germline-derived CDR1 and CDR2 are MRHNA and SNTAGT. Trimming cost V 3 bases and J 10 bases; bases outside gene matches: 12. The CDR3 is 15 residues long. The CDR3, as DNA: TGTGCCAGCAGTGAGTCGACTAGCCCGGGGCGGGAGCAGTTCTTC. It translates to CASSESTSPGREQFF.

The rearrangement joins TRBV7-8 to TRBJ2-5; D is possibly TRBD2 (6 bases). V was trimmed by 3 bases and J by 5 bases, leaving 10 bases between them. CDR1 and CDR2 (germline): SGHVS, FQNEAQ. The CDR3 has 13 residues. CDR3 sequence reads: CASSFTGRETQYF. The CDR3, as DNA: TGTGCCAGCAGCTTCACGGGGAGGGAGACCCAGTACTTC.

The CDR3 spells CASSQVVRGNYGYTF. DNA of the CDR3: TGCGCCAGCAGCCAAGTTGTCAGGGGTAACTATGGCTACACCTTC. The chain recombines TRBV4-3 with TRBJ1-2, with a weak D call TRBD1 (6 bases). This CDR3 has 15 residues. Between the trimmed V and J ends, which lost 1 base and 1 base, there was a span of 10 bases. From germline, CDR1 is LGHNA and CDR2 YSLEER.

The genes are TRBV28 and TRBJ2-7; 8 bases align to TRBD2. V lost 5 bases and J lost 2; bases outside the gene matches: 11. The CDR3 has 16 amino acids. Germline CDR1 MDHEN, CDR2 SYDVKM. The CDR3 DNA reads TGTGCCAGCAGTGCCTCCGGCGGGGGGAGGGCCTACGAGCAGTACTTC. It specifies CASSASGGGRAYEQYF.

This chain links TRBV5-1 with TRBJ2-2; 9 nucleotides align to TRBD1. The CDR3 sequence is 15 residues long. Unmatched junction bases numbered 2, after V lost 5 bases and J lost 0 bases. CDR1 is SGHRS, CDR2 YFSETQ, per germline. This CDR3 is CASRGTGTNTGELFF. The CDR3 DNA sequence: TGCGCCAGCAGGGGGACAGGGACGAACACCGGGGAGCTGTTTTTT.

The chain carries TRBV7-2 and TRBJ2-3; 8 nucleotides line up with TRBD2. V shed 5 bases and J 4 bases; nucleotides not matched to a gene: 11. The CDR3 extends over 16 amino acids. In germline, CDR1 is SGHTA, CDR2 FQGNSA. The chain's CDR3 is CASSTRRGGIADTQYF. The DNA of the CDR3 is TGTGCCAGCAGCACGCGTCGCGGGGGGATAGCAGATACGCAGTATTTT.

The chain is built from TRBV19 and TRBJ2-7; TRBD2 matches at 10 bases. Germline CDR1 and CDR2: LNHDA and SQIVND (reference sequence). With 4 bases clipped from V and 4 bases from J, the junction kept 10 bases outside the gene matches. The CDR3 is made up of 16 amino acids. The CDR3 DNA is TGTGCCAGTAGTAAACCAAGCGGGAGGGGAATGTACGAGCAGTACTTC. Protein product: CASSKPSGRGMYEQYF.

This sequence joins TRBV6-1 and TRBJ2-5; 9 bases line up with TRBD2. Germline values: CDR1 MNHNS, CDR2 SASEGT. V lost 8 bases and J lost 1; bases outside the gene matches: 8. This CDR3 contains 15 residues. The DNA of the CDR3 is TGTGCCAGCTTCCGTCGCGGGGGGGGCCAAGAGACCCAGTACTTC. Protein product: CASFRRGGGQETQYF.

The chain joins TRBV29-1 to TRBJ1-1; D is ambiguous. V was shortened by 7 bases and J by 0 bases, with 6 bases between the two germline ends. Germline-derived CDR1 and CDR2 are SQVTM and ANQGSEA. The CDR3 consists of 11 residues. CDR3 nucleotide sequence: TGCAGCGCTGGGCTGAACACTGAAGCTTTCTTT. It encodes CSAGLNTEAFF.

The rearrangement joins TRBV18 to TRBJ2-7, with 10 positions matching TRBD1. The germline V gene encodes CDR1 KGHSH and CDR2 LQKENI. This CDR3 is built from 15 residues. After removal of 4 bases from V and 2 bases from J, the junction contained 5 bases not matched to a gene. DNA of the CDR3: TGTGCCAGCTCACTAGGGACAGGGGAGACCTACGAGCAGTACTTC. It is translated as CASSLGTGETYEQYF.

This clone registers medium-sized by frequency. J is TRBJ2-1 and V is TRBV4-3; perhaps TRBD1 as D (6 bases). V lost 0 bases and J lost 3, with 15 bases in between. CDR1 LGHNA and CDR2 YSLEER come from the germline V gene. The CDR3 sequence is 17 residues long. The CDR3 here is CASSQDAAGAYYNEQFF. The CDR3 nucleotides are TGCGCCAGCAGCCAAGATGCGGCAGGGGCTTACTACAATGAGCAGTTCTTC.

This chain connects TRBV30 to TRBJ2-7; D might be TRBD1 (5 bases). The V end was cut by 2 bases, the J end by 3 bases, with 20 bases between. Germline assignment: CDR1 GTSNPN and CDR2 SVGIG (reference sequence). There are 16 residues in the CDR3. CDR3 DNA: TGTGCCTGGAGTCAGAAGGTGGGGCAGGCCGGCTACGAGCAGTACTTC. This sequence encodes CAWSQKVGQAGYEQYF.

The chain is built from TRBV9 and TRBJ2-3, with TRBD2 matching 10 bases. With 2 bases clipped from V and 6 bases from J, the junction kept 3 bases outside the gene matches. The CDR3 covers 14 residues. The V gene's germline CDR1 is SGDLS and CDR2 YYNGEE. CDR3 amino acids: CASSVLAGVDTQYF. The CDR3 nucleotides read TGTGCCAGCAGCGTCCTAGCGGGGGTCGATACGCAGTATTTT.

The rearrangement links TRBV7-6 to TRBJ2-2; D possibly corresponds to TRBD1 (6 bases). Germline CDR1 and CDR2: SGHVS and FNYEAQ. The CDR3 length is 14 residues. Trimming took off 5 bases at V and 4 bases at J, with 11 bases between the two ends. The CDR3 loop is CASSPQGATGELFF. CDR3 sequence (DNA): TGTGCCAGCAGCCCACAGGGAGCCACCGGGGAGCTGTTTTTT. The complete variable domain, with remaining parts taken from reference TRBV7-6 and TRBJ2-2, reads GAGVSQSPRYKVTKRGQDVALRCDPISGHVSLYWYRQALGQGPEFLTYFNYEAQQDKSGLPNDRFSAERPEGSISTLTIQRTEQRDSAMYRCASSPQGATGELFFGEGSRLTVL.